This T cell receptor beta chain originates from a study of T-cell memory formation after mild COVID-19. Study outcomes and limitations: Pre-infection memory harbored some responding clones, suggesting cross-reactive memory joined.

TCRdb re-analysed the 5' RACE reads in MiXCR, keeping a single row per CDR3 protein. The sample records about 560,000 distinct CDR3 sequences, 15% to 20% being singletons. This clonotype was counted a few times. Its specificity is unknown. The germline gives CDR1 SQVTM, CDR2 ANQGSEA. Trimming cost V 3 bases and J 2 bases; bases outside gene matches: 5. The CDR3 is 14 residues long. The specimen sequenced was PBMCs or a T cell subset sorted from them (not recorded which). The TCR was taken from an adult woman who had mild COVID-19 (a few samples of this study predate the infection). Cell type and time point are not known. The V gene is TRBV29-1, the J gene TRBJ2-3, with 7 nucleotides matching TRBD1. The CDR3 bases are TGCAGCGTTGAGGACAGGTCCCACACAGATACGCAGTATTTT. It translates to CSVEDRSHTDTQYF.